This T cell receptor (beta chain) was documented in a study of post-analysis software for immune sequencing data (dated by TCRdb to 2013 to 2016). For the wider study: The recorded disease courses included relapsing-remitting, secondary progressive and progressive-relapsing multiple sclerosis, and some patients had no subtype annotation. A subset of samples was prepared in parallel using single-end sample barcoding, then pooled and co-amplified after Illumina adapter ligation. The patient repertoires were compared against around eleven previously published healthy control repertoires obtained from donors aged roughly 6 to 26 years. Study-wide conclusions, independent of this receptor: Compared with controls, multiple sclerosis patients had significantly lower normalized Chao1 diversity, a finding suggesting substantial peripheral T-cell clonal expansion. When samples were clustered directly using the F measure, samples prepared in the same batch co-clustered strongly, which prompted a batch-effect correction. Patients showed significantly higher frequencies than controls for a few TRBV segments, among them TRBV5-6, TRBV5-1 and TRBV20-1. The control group was slightly older than the multiple sclerosis patient group.

To demonstrate the VDJtools post-analysis software, TCR beta repertoires were profiled from the peripheral blood of 13 young patients with multiple sclerosis. The multiple sclerosis patients were children and adolescents ranging in age from roughly 6 to 16 years. The CDR3 contains 17 residues, cysteine and phenylalanine counted. Only the CDR3 portion is preserved as DNA: 51 bases, with reading frame beginning at the first base. The V end gives up 4 bases and the J end 0 bases, leaving 7 bases in the junction not matched to a gene. CDR1 and CDR2 were assigned from the germline V gene as KGHSH and LQKENI. In the case of this clonotype: Its recognized antigen is unknown. Base qualities are not at hand, and no much larger clone is one base apart.

Libraries were prepared through PCR. The instrument given in TCRdb is Illumina HiSeq 2500. To reduce PCR and sequencing biases, unique molecular identifiers were incorporated into the TCR beta cDNA libraries. Roughly 0.5 million cDNA molecules were obtained per 1 to 10 million input T cells, so each molecule approximated one T cell. Patient libraries were prepared and sequenced with the same protocol used for the earlier healthy control dataset. Samples belonging to the same batch were prepared together, multiplexed and sequenced on a shared HiSeq lane. Turning to the authors' computational methods: MIGEC handled the raw barcoded reads, throwing out single-read molecular identifier groups before consensus assembly and CDR3 extraction. Clonotype tables were post-analysed with VDJtools, and diversity was normalized by down-sampling all datasets to the smallest sample size. In repertoire overlap clustering, CDR3 amino acid sequences, but not nucleotide sequences, were matched to correct batch-related cross-sample contamination. TCRdb reprocessing: public reads trimmed at Q25 with fastp, clones called with MiXCR, in-frame beta chains kept. Each CDR3 protein appears once, grouped with its most common genes and DNA. It is TCRdb's table, rather than the study itself, that gives the V and J calls and clone size. In this sample the table shows around 250,000 distinct CDR3 sequences, 36% of which occur a single time. The top ten hold less than 6% of the sample.

Sequencing was performed on blood. Recombination linked TRBV18 to TRBJ1-5, with 9 bases in between that match TRBD1. This TCR came from a girl aged 10 to 17 with multiple sclerosis. The nucleotides are TGTGCCAGCTCACAACGCCGGACAGGGGATAGCAATCAGCCCCAGCATTTT. The resulting protein is CASSQRRTGDSNQPQHF.